This section outlines one T cell receptor beta chain sequence together with its context. Its antigen has not been determined. Per-nucleotide qualities are absent, and no much larger clonotype sits a single base away. The sample comes from a study of blood T cells in healthy people across ages (dated by TCRdb to about 2015). As for the study more broadly: Template switching captured roughly one uniquely barcoded TCR beta cDNA molecule per two T cells in model experiments. Using deep sequencing normalized with unique cDNA molecular identifiers, the study measured how TCR beta repertoire diversity changes with age. Four age groups were formed from the donors: young (average roughly 16 years), middle-aged (approximately 40), aged (62) and long-lived (approximately 80). To avoid experimental bias, donors of different ages were spread randomly across the sequencing lanes. For two donors (one aged 18 to 30 and one aged 80 or older), the study analyzed two additional independent replicas of 1 million unique cDNA reads from the same blood draw. Beyond this particular receptor, the publication reports: Since profiling was done on bulk unsorted PBMCs, naive and antigen-experienced compartments could not be conclusively compared. Observed TCR beta diversity per million T cells fell roughly linearly with age, and a significant reduction was already apparent by age around 39. Donor CMV infection status was unknown, potentially confounding age-related changes in expanded clonotypes. Compared with the aged group, more naive CD4+ T cells, fewer expanded clones and increased TCR diversity were shown by the long-lived group, suggesting age selection. A strong correlation was found between observed TCR beta diversity and the percentage of naive T cells measured by flow cytometry. Estimates of total diversity based on one million sequenced T cells were regarded as lower bounds and as underestimates.

Donors were under 40 systemically healthy Caucasian individuals from Russia aged roughly 6 to 95 years. Each donor gave ten milliliters of peripheral blood, collected into EDTA-treated Vacutainer tubes. Ficoll-Paque density-gradient centrifugation was used to isolate PBMCs, with at least 7 million per sample. Trizol reagent was used to extract total RNA from the PBMCs, yielding at least 5 micrograms per sample. Naive CD45RAhigh/CD27high T cell percentages were measured by flow cytometry on a PBMC aliquot from every donor. V was cut back by 4 bases and J by 1 base, leaving a gap of 13 bases between them. From cysteine to phenylalanine, the CDR3 is 14 amino acids long. CDR3 DNA only is kept here, 42 bases in frame from base 1. Taken from the germline V gene (reference sequence), the CDR1 and CDR2 loops are DFQATT and SNEGSKA. Library preparation was by 5' RACE. The sample was run on an Illumina HiSeq 2500. A second PCR of about 6 to 11 cycles was run with a J-beta primer mix and a sample-barcoded 5' primer. A template-switch 5' adaptor carrying 12 random nucleotides introduced a unique molecular identifier onto each TCR beta cDNA molecule. Each sample yielded at least 2.5 million CDR3-containing paired-end reads. All of the RNA was converted into first-strand cDNA using the Mint cDNA synthesis kit, with a TRBC-specific oligonucleotide serving as the primer. All cDNA was treated with uracil-DNA glycosylase and then went through a first 18-cycle PCR with the universal primers M1SS and BC2_uni_R. On the study's bioinformatics: For normalization, 1 million high-quality reads, each with a distinct molecular identifier, were randomly selected from each sample. Instead of being binned into consensus sequences, reads that shared molecular identifiers were thrown out. MiTCR, set to a Q25 quality threshold and the strictest error-elimination algorithm, was used for CDR3 identification, clonotype clustering and error correction. A nonparametric unseen species model using Euler transformation provided a lower-bound estimate of total TCR beta diversity. TCRdb reanalyzed the raw reads on its own, using fastp at Q25 for trimming and MiXCR for clone calling, and kept in-frame beta chains. A single entry per CDR3 protein holds the most common genes and DNA from its merged rows. The V and J calls and clone size are TCRdb's, not the authors'. The table for this sample lists about 1,000,000 distinct CDR3 sequences; 40% to 55% of them were counted only once. Together, the top ten hold 15% to 20% of the sample.

Recombination linked TRBV20-1 to TRBJ2-5; no D gene call is confident. The sequenced sample was blood. The source of this sequence is an older woman in good health. The DNA sequence is as follows: TGCAGTGCTAAACTCGGAGTCCCCCAAGAGACCCAGTACTTC. The translation is CSAKLGVPQETQYF.